This T cell receptor (beta chain) was captured in a study of T cell repertoires in ileal Crohn's disease (dated by TCRdb to about 2019). Background on the whole study: The median duration of disease was around 7.3 years, and at the time of surgery roughly a third of patients were active smokers. Every patient underwent surgery because of a complication, which was stricturing disease in roughly 61% and penetrating disease in around 39%. Roughly half of the patients were given postoperative therapy, with 11 receiving thiopurines and approximately 17 receiving anti-TNF agents. M6 samples consisted of neoterminal ileum biopsies collected during postoperative colonoscopy. TCR repertoire analysis was performed in about 59 Crohn's disease patients drawn from a prospective multicentre cohort. The study ran alongside a multicentre cohort designed to identify predictors of early endoscopic recurrence after ileocolonic resection. Endoscopic postoperative recurrence was defined by a Rutgeerts score above i0. The study sequenced approximately 150 mucosal samples from around 52 patients, taken at several locations on the surgical specimen and at postoperative endoscopy.

What the authors observed across the whole study: Higher high-frequency clone percentages at surgery were associated with endoscopic recurrence; all patients with clonality above 26.8% (18/57) had recurrence. A significantly higher proportion of clonal expansions was observed in active smokers at surgery than in non-smokers (roughly 27% vs 19%, p=0.02). Within the first year after surgery, the timing of postoperative endoscopy varied, and the median delay was about seven months. More high-frequency clones were carried by sorted CD8 T cells than by CD4 T cells, suggesting that mucosal expansions were mainly CD8. Mucosal CD4 and CD8 T cells were sorted and sequenced only in a subgroup of patients, whose size was not stated.

Around 460 nanograms of biopsy DNA per sample were submitted for commercial TCRB immunosequencing. CDR3 regions were amplified from genomic DNA by Adaptive Biotechnology using a two-step, amplification bias-controlled multiplex PCR. Primers for every V and J gene segment were used in the first PCR, and barcodes and Illumina adapters were added in the second PCR. An Illumina instrument was used to sequence the CDR3 libraries. Turning to the authors' computational methods: Vendor-provided pipelines were combined with custom analysis of raw data in R/Bioconductor under R version 3.3.0. Clonality, which ranges from 0 to 1, was calculated as the inverse of the normalised Shannon entropy across all productive clones. High-frequency clones were defined as the share of the repertoire taken up by the top 100 clones, keeping only clones that passed a 95% confidence test. Repertoire diversity was measured with the Simpson index, and overlap between samples was measured with the Morisita-Horn index. Entries here come from immuneACCESS through TCRdb and include only in-frame sequences with V and J called. Some clones fail to appear in such tables; in the studies checked, an unresolved V gene covers under half of the shortfall, and the cause of the remainder is unknown. The V and J calls and clone size are taken from that table; D and trimming were inferred from the DNA. The table for this sample lists 12,000 or so clones; more than 65% of them were counted only once. The top ten clonotypes cover 8.6% of the sample.

Worth noting for this clone: The antigen it recognizes is unknown. No base quality values were provided; no much bigger clone lies one nucleotide off.

Compared with germline, V lacks 4 bases and J lacks 11 bases; bases without a gene match: 8. CDR1 and CDR2, per the germline V gene, are MRHNA and SNTAGT. Inclusive of the bounding cysteine and phenylalanine, the CDR3 is 13 residues long. Only the CDR3 DNA is retained, 39 bases long and in frame from the first base. What the time point label conveys for this sample: neoterminal ileum biopsy at postoperative endoscopy, about 6 months after surgery. Adults with ileal or ileocolonic Crohn's disease and an indication for ileocolonic resection were eligible for inclusion. Before DNA extraction, whole ileal mucosal biopsies were kept frozen at -80 degrees C. Genomic DNA was extracted from frozen whole biopsies using a TRizol-based method and was quantified with a NanoDrop 2000 spectrophotometer.

The sequencing sample was made of ileal tissue. Recombination joined TRBV6-4 with TRBJ1-1, with TRBD1 matching 9 junction bases. This TCR came from an adult with Crohn's disease. Read as DNA, the sequence is TGTGCCAGCAGTGCCACAGGGGGCGCGAGGGCTTTCTTT. It translates to CASSATGGARAFF.